The 8 T cell receptor beta chains given below trace back to one sample, sequenced in a study of T cell responses to AZD1222 COVID-19 vaccine. Method: immunoSEQ multiplex PCR; TCRdb's copy keeps in-frame clones and lacks some. The profile shows roughly 75,000 clones, roughly 84% of them singletons. The sample consisted of peripheral blood, taken 28 days after the second AZD1222 dose. The receptor source for this set is an adult who received the AZD1222 COVID-19 vaccine.

This chain joins TRBV7-9 and TRBJ1-1; D ambiguous. Germline values: CDR1 SEHNR, CDR2 FQNEAQ (reference sequence). The germline V and J ends were trimmed by 4 bases and 1 base, with 10 bases remaining between them. The CDR3 is made up of 14 amino acids. CDR3: CASSSTTSNTEAFF. CDR3 sequence (DNA): TGTGCCAGCAGCTCCACTACCTCGAACACTGAAGCTTTCTTT.

This chain links TRBV28 with TRBJ1-2, with D possibly TRBD1 on 6 matching bases. The CDR3 totals 13 residues. Deletions cut 8 bases from V and 7 bases from J, with 17 bases between. Germline loops: CDR1 MDHEN, CDR2 SYDVKM. CDR3: CASWTRGVSGYTF. CDR3 in DNA: TGTGCCAGCTGGACCAGGGGTGTAAGTGGCTACACCTTC.

V is TRBV6-5 and J is TRBJ1-3; D perhaps matches TRBD1 (5 bases). The ends were cut back, 2 bases at V and 2 bases at J, with 13 bases in the middle. Germline V CDR1 and CDR2: MNHEY, SVGAGI. This CDR3 region has 16 residues. The CDR3 here is CASSYDQGLTGNTIYF. The CDR3 DNA reads as TGTGCCAGCAGTTACGATCAGGGTTTGACTGGAAACACCATATATTTT.

V is TRBV29-1 and J is TRBJ1-2; D may be TRBD1 (5 bases). The germline CDR1 and CDR2 sequences are SQVTM and ANQGSEA. CDR3 length equals 12 residues. Trimming pared 3 bases from V and 3 bases from J, leaving 8 bases between. The DNA of the CDR3 is TGCAGCGTTGAGAGGGGCGACTATGGCTACACCTTC. It specifies CSVERGDYGYTF.

This chain joins TRBV12-3 or TRBV12-4 and TRBJ1-2; maybe TRBD1 (5 bases). The length of the CDR3 is 13 residues. Trimming left V 4 bases short and J 3 bases short, with 9 bases between. CDR3 amino acids: CASSSQVDYGYTF. CDR3 in DNA: TGTGCCAGCAGTTCACAGGTCGACTATGGCTACACCTTC.

This clone was observed a single time. This chain links TRBV5-1 with TRBJ1-3, with D possibly TRBD1 on 5 matching bases. V lost 4 bases and J 1 base, leaving 18 bases between the germline ends. This CDR3 spans 17 amino acids. The germline gives CDR1 SGHRS, CDR2 YFSETQ. The chain's CDR3 is CASSPGDRLLSGNTIYF. The CDR3 DNA follows: TGCGCCAGCAGCCCGGGGGACCGATTACTGTCTGGAAACACCATATATTTT.

The rearrangement links TRBV28 to TRBJ1-5; D is perhaps TRBD1 (6 bases). The CDR3 is made up of 13 amino acids. Trimming removed 3 bases from V and 6 bases from J, with 9 bases in between. Germline loops: CDR1 MDHEN, CDR2 SYDVKM. This chain's CDR3 is CASSLGGPQPQHF. The CDR3 DNA follows: TGTGCCAGCAGTTTGGGGGGCCCTCAGCCCCAGCATTTT. The variable domain in full, completed from reference TRBV28 and TRBJ1-5, reads DVKVTQSSRYLVKRTGEKVFLECVQDMDHENMFWYRQDPGLGLRLIYFSYDVKMKEKGDIPEGYSVSREKKERFSLILESASTNQTSMYLCASSLGGPQPQHFGDGTRLSIL.

This clone was found a few times. The V gene is TRBV2, the J gene TRBJ1-1; D call uncertain. There are 13 residues in the CDR3. The V gene's germline CDR1 is SNHLY and CDR2 FYNNEI. The germline V and J ends were trimmed by 7 bases and 1 base, with 10 bases remaining between them. CDR3 sequence reads: CASTRDGNTEAFF. The CDR3 DNA reads TGTGCCAGCACCCGCGACGGGAACACTGAAGCTTTCTTT.